The rows below give T cell receptor beta chains drawn from one sample of a study of blood T cell repertoires in COVID-19. The repertoire was sequenced with immunoSEQ multiplex PCR; TCRdb's copy has only in-frame clones and lacks some. The sample includes about 75,000 clones, roughly 91% of them seen just once. Material for sequencing was peripheral blood. The origin of the receptors is a human donor in a cohort sampled during active COVID-19. CDR3s include the opening cysteine and the closing phenylalanine or tryptophan. The D gene is left open where the match is weak. Clone size is stated in some rows and not others, as once, few, many or a class when expanded.

TRBD2	TRBV5-1	TRBJ2-3	-	15	TGCGCCAGCGGGGTGAGCGGGAGGGCCTTAGATACGCAGTATTTT	CASGVSGRALDTQYF
-	TRBV2	TRBJ1-1	-	12	TGTGCCAGCAAAATGCGTGGAACTACAGCTTTCTTT	CASKMRGTTAFF
TRBD2	TRBV5-1	TRBJ2-3	-	17	TGCGCCAGCTCCGGGACTAGCGGTACTTCTAGCACAGATACGCAGTATTTT	CASSGTSGTSSTDTQYF
-	TRBV4-3	TRBJ2-4	-	17	TGCGCCAGCAGCCAAGATCTTCGGGGATCAGGCAAAAACATTCAGTACTTC	CASSQDLRGSGKNIQYF
TRBD1	TRBV11-2	TRBJ2-7	-	14	TGTGCCAGCAGCTTAGCTGCAGGGGGCTACGAGCAGTACTTC	CASSLAAGGYEQYF
TRBD2	TRBV7-8	TRBJ2-2	once	15	TGTGCCAGCAGCTTCAGCGGGGGGTATACCGGGGAGCTGTTTTTT	CASSFSGGYTGELFF
TRBD2	TRBV10-2	TRBJ2-2	-	14	TGCGCCAGCAGGGCCGGGACTAGCCTAGGGGAGCTGTTTTTT	CASRAGTSLGELFF
-	TRBV7-9	TRBJ2-7	-	12	TGTGCCAGCAGCTTAGCACTGTACGAGCAGTACTTC	CASSLALYEQYF
TRBD1	TRBV28	TRBJ1-5	-	16	TGTGCCAGCACAACGAATGGACAGGGAGCAAATCAGCCCCAGCATTTT	CASTTNGQGANQPQHF
-	TRBV4-3	TRBJ2-7	-	15	TGCGCCAGCAGCCAAGATGTGGGCGGAGGTTACGAGCAGTACTTC	CASSQDVGGGYEQYF
TRBD1	TRBV28	TRBJ2-7	-	13	TGTGCCAGCAGTAGACAGGGTTCCTACGAGCAGTACTTC	CASSRQGSYEQYF
-	TRBV19	TRBJ1-1	-	15	TGTGCCAGTAGCTACTCGGGACACCCGAACACTGAAGCTTTCTTT	CASSYSGHPNTEAFF
-	TRBV4-3	TRBJ2-5	-	17	TGCGCCAGCAGCCAACGAGGGGGTCGAGCCTTGGGAGAGACCCAGTACTTC	CASSQRGGRALGETQYF
-	TRBV20-1	TRBJ2-7	-	11	TGCAGTGCTAGACTAGCATACGAGCAGTACTTC	CSARLAYEQYF
-	TRBV7-8	TRBJ1-5	-	16	TGTGCCAGCAGCTGGGGGGTAATAAATACGGATCAGCCCCAGCATTTT	CASSWGVINTDQPQHF
-	TRBV7-9	TRBJ1-4	-	14	TGTGCCAGCAGCTTAGGAAGCCCGAATGAAAAACTGTTTTTT	CASSLGSPNEKLFF
-	TRBV6-5	TRBJ2-1	-	15	TGTGCCAGCAGGAAGGACTACTTCCTGGGGAATGAGCAGTTCTTC	CASRKDYFLGNEQFF
-	TRBV27	TRBJ2-7	-	15	TGTGCCAGCAGTCCCGAGATGTGGGGAGAAGGCGAGCAGTACTTC	CASSPEMWGEGEQYF
-	TRBV6-6	TRBJ2-5	-	13	TGTGCCAGCATAGGGCGGGTAACGGAGACCCAGTACTTC	CASIGRVTETQYF
TRBD2	TRBV6-6	TRBJ2-7	-	18	TGTGCCAGGAGACGAGGCGGGGGGGCATCATCGTCCCATGATGAGCAGTACTTC	CARRRGGGASSSHDEQYF
TRBD1	TRBV7-7	TRBJ1-3	-	17	TGTGCCAGCAGCTTCGAACCGGGACAGGGGACTGGAAACACCATATATTTT	CASSFEPGQGTGNTIYF
-	TRBV27	TRBJ2-3	-	14	TGTGCCAGCAGTTCGCGCTTAAGCACAGATACGCAGTATTTT	CASSSRLSTDTQYF
-	TRBV19	TRBJ1-5	-	15	TGTGCCAGTAGTTCTACTCGTGGGGGGGTACAGCCCCAGCATTTT	CASSSTRGGVQPQHF
-	TRBV4-3	TRBJ1-4	-	16	TGCGCCAGCAGCGACGACTCAACAGGGCGGAGGGAAAAACTGTTTTTT	CASSDDSTGRREKLFF
-	TRBV4-1	TRBJ2-7	-	16	TGCGCCAGCAGCCAAGAAAGGAAACTAGCCTCATACGAGCAGTACTTC	CASSQERKLASYEQYF
TRBD2	TRBV7-8	TRBJ2-7	-	16	TGTGCCAGCAGTTTCGCTTCCCTAGCGGGAGTGAACGAGCAGTACTTC	CASSFASLAGVNEQYF
-	TRBV7-7	TRBJ2-2	-	15	TGTGCCAGCAGCGCCCAGGGGTTGGACACCGGGGAGCTGTTTTTT	CASSAQGLDTGELFF
TRBD1	TRBV7-2	TRBJ2-7	-	17	TGTGCCAGCAGCTTATTTGCTGGGGGACAGCCCCTATACGAGCAGTACTTC	CASSLFAGGQPLYEQYF
-	TRBV18	TRBJ1-1	-	15	TGTGCCAGCTCACCACCGACCGGGGGTAAGGCTGAAGCTTTCTTT	CASSPPTGGKAEAFF
-	TRBV5-1	TRBJ2-1	-	15	TGCGCCAGCAGCTTGGACAGAAGCTCCTACAATGAGCAGTTCTTC	CASSLDRSSYNEQFF
-	TRBV6-5	TRBJ1-3	-	13	TGTGCCAGCGGTACACAGGGAGGAAACACCATATATTTT	CASGTQGGNTIYF
-	TRBV7-8	TRBJ2-7	-	13	TGTGCCAGCAGCTTAGAACGGGGTTTCGAGCAGTACTTC	CASSLERGFEQYF
TRBD1	TRBV3-1/TRBV3-2	TRBJ1-6	-	15	TGTGCCAGCAGCCACGGACAGGGGTTCTATTCACCCCTCCACTTT	CASSHGQGFYSPLHF
-	TRBV5-5	TRBJ1-6	-	17	TGTGCCAGCAGCCTGGGGCGGGGAGGCTCCTATAATTCACCCCTCCACTTT	CASSLGRGGSYNSPLHF
-	TRBV19	TRBJ2-1	-	12	TGTGCCAGTAGTATAGACGGGAGAGGTCTGTTCTTC	CASSIDGRGLFF
-	TRBV10-3	TRBJ1-2	-	12	TGTGCCATCAATTCTGGGGCGCCTGGCTACACCTTC	CAINSGAPGYTF
-	TRBV6-5	TRBJ2-2	-	14	TGTGCCAGCGGGCCTTTACTAGGCAGCGGGGAGCTGTTTTTT	CASGPLLGSGELFF
TRBD1	TRBV4-1	TRBJ2-7	-	15	TGCGCCAGCAGCCAAATAAAACAGGGGGGATACGAGCAGTACTTC	CASSQIKQGGYEQYF
-	TRBV18	TRBJ2-7	-	12	TGTGCCAGCTCACCATACAACTACGAGCAGTACTTC	CASSPYNYEQYF
-	TRBV6-6	TRBJ1-3	-	16	TGTGCCAGCAGTTACTCGGGGGGGCGTCCTGGAAACACCATATATTTT	CASSYSGGRPGNTIYF
TRBD1	TRBV2	TRBJ2-2	-	15	TGTGCCAGCAAATCGGAGACAGGGGCTACCGGGGAGCTGTTTTTT	CASKSETGATGELFF
TRBD1	TRBV9	TRBJ2-2	-	15	TGTGCCAGCAGCGTAGAGGGGGCTCTAGCCGGGGAGCTGTTTTTT	CASSVEGALAGELFF
TRBD2	TRBV9	TRBJ2-1	-	16	TGTGCCAGCAGCGTAGACGGGGGGGCTCGTTGGAATGAGCAGTTCTTC	CASSVDGGARWNEQFF
-	TRBV7-3	TRBJ2-1	-	14	TGTGCCAGCAGCTTGGGCCCCCCTCCCAATGAGCAGTTCTTC	CASSLGPPPNEQFF
-	TRBV12-3/TRBV12-4	TRBJ2-7	-	13	TGTGCCAGCAGTGATCATGCCACGGGCGAGCAGTACTTC	CASSDHATGEQYF
TRBD2	TRBV5-1	TRBJ2-3	-	15	TGCGCCAGCAGCTTGGATGGGATAGCGGGAGATACGCAGTATTTT	CASSLDGIAGDTQYF
TRBD1	TRBV6-5	TRBJ1-4	-	14	TGTGCCAGCAGCCGAGACAGGGGAAGTGAAAAACTGTTTTTT	CASSRDRGSEKLFF
-	TRBV11-2	TRBJ2-4	-	15	TGTGCCAGCAGCTTATACCCGACAGACCAAAACATTCAGTACTTC	CASSLYPTDQNIQYF
-	TRBV5-1	TRBJ2-5	-	15	TGCGCCAGCAGCTTGGGCGGTACAGGCAAAGAGACCCAGTACTTC	CASSLGGTGKETQYF
-	TRBV5-5	TRBJ1-4	once	15	TGTGCCAGCAGCCCCCGCGGGCGCCCGGGGGAAAAACTGTTTTTT	CASSPRGRPGEKLFF
-	TRBV6-1	TRBJ1-6	-	15	TGTGCCAGCAGTGAAGTATTCTTAGGGGATTCACCCCTCCACTTT	CASSEVFLGDSPLHF
-	TRBV28	TRBJ1-1	-	14	TGTGCCAGCAGCCTGGGACTACTGAACACTGAAGCTTTCTTT	CASSLGLLNTEAFF
TRBD1	TRBV6-1	TRBJ1-5	-	17	TGTGCCAGCAGTGAAAGGGGAGGACAGGCAAGCAATCAGCCCCAGCATTTT	CASSERGGQASNQPQHF
TRBD1	TRBV19	TRBJ2-7	-	15	TGTGCCAGTAGGATTATGGACAGGGGTGTCTACGAGCAGTACTTC	CASRIMDRGVYEQYF
-	TRBV27	TRBJ2-1	once	15	TGTGCCAGCAGTAACTGGCAGGGCACCTACAATGAGCAGTTCTTC	CASSNWQGTYNEQFF